Reported below is one TCR beta chain. This specimen belongs to a study of T cells in Graves' hyperthyroidism and ophthalmopathy. RNA transcripts were the template for amplifying TCR beta CDR3 regions. With the HTBI primer set, the TCR CDR3 went through a first round of RT-PCR. Each CDR3 protein is one row after TCRdb ran MiXCR on the multiplex PCR reads. The data contain a few hundred thousand distinct CDR3 sequences, 20% of them singletons. Germline V gives CDR1 MDHEN, CDR2 SYDVKM. The CDR3 is 13 amino acids. Trimming cost V 5 bases and J 7 bases; bases outside gene matches: 6. The origin of this receptor is a young man with Graves' hyperthyroidism. The chain recombines TRBV28 with TRBJ2-7; 9 bases line up with TRBD1. The material sequenced was blood. CDR3 sequence reads: CASSPWDRAEQYF. In DNA, the CDR3 is TGTGCCAGCAGTCCCTGGGACAGGGCAGAGCAGTACTTC. The variable domain in full, completed from reference TRBV28 and TRBJ2-7, reads DVKVTQSSRYLVKRTGEKVFLECVQDMDHENMFWYRQDPGLGLRLIYFSYDVKMKEKGDIPEGYSVSREKKERFSLILESASTNQTSMYLCASSPWDRAEQYFGPGTRLTVT.